The sequence of this T cell receptor (beta chain) was determined in a study of vaccination and CD4 T cells after COVID-19 (dated by TCRdb to between 2020 and 2023). Broadly, across the study: Convalescent patients had a positive SARS-CoV-2 result on nasal swab PCR, and of these patients, under ten had mild disease and one had severe disease. In the convalescent cohort there were six males and four females, among whom were two Hispanic individuals, seven Caucasians, two Asians and one multiracial person. Participants got two doses of the Pfizer-BioNTech BNT162b2 vaccine (n=8) or two doses of the Moderna mRNA-1273 vaccine (n=2). Post-COVID blood samples from convalescent patients were collected a median of around 100 days after diagnosis, with a range of about 30 to 170 days. Post-vaccine blood samples were obtained a median of approximately 74 days after the second vaccine dose, with a range of about 12 to 241 days. Culture stimuli were overlapping spike peptide pools from SARS-CoV-2 and from the common cold coronaviruses HCoV-NL63, HCoV-OC43 and HCoV-229E. Control cultures received a CEFX viral epitope pool as the positive control, an HIV-1 Nef peptide pool as the negative control, or no peptide. The spike-specific CD4+ TCR repertoire was compared before and after mRNA vaccination in about nine COVID-19 convalescent patients and a handful of infection-naive healthy vaccine recipients. Overall study outcomes, separate from this receptor: In convalescent patients, a median about 86% of post-vaccine SARS-CoV-2-reactive clones were detected only after vaccination, and vaccine-specific priming was suggested by this finding. An increase in the median number of SARS-CoV-2-reactive clonotypes from 20 to 25 after infection to a few dozen after vaccination was observed, but the change was not found to be significant. Nearly all vaccine-specific clones in convalescent patients (304 of 307) were mono-reactive for SARS-CoV-2 spike rather than cross-reactive with common cold coronaviruses. Only a relatively small number of convalescent patients were included in the study, and early timepoints following natural infection were not analyzed.

Explained via the paper, the treatment or condition label denotes: approximately 10-day PBMC culture with coronavirus spike peptide pools or control peptides (ViraFEST assay). The ViraFEST assay was used in the study, in which antigen-specific T cells were expanded with peptide pools and expanded clonotypes were subsequently identified by TCR sequencing. The convalescent patients' positive SARS-CoV-2 PCR tests were from March to December 2020, which was before the Alpha, Beta and Delta variants emerged in the United States. Each well held around 2 million PBMCs cultured with approximately 10 ug/ml peptide pools in IMDM containing around 5% human AB serum and around 10 IU/ml IL-2. On days 3 and 7, half of the culture medium was replaced with fresh IL-2-containing medium. After 10 days of culture, CD4+ T cells were isolated by negative selection using the EasySep CD4+ T cell isolation kit. Ficoll-Paque Plus gradient centrifugation was used to isolate PBMCs from whole blood, and the isolated PBMCs were then either used fresh or cryopreserved at -140C. Each culture condition was generally run in triplicate wells.

This clonotype was counted a few times. What antigen it recognizes has not been identified. No base-level quality is on record; no much larger clone is a single base apart. From the cysteine through the phenylalanine, the CDR3 covers 15 amino acids. Solely the CDR3 DNA is kept, with 45 bases framed from the first base. After removal of 2 bases from V and 6 bases from J, the junction retains 4 bases not matched to a gene. Taken from the germline V gene, the CDR1 and CDR2 loops are SGHAT and FQNNGV. The method was PCR. DNA from cultured CD4+ T cells underwent TCR sequencing with the Oncomine TCR Beta short-read assay at the Johns Hopkins FTIC core. The QIAamp micro DNA kit was used to extract genomic DNA from the cultured CD4+ T cells. Oncomine TCR Beta libraries from cultured CD4+ T cells were pooled with unique dual indexes and sequenced on an Illumina iSeq 100. Processing in the source paper ran as follows. Non-productive sequences were removed, and CDR3s that did not start with C, did not end with F or W, or were shorter than 7 amino acids were discarded. Antigen-specific clonotypes were identified with the MANAFEST web application by comparing peptide-stimulated wells with reference and other culture wells. For a clone to be called positive, the clone needed an FDR below 0.05, an odds ratio above 5, and a productive frequency above 0.1% in at least two of three replicate wells. Cross-reactive clonotypes were defined as significantly expanded in both SARS-CoV-2 spike wells and at least one common cold coronavirus spike condition. Using R version 3.6.1, CDR3 homology was evaluated through Levenshtein distances (stringdist) along with unrooted phylogenetic trees (ape). TCRdb cleaned the public reads at Q25 with fastp, built clones with MiXCR and kept in-frame beta chains. Every distinct CDR3 protein forms one entry, paired with its most common genes and DNA. It is TCRdb's table, rather than the study itself, that gives the V and J calls and clone size. This sample lists about 11,000 distinct CDR3 sequences; 22% were detected once. Approximately 13% of the sample belongs to the ten largest clones.

The sample consisted of CD4+ T cells from blood, cultured in vitro, taken after SARS-CoV-2 vaccination. In this chain, TRBV11-2 is recombined with TRBJ1-6; 7 junctional bases match TRBD1. This clonotype was obtained from a human donor who had recovered from COVID-19. The DNA is as follows: TGTGCCAGCAGCTTAACCCGACAGGGTAATTCACCCCTCCACTTT. Its product reads: CASSLTRQGNSPLHF.